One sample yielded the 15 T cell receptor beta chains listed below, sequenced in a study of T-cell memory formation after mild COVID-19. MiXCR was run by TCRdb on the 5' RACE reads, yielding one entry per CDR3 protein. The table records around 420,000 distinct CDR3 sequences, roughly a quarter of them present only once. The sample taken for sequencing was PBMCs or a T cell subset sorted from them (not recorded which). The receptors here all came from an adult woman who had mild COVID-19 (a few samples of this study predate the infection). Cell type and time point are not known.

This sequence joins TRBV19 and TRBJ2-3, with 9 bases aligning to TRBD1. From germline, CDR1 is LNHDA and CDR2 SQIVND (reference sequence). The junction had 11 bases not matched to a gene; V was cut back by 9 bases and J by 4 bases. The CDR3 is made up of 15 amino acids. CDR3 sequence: CASNPGQGYPDTQYF. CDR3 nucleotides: TGTGCCAGCAATCCGGGACAGGGTTATCCAGATACGCAGTATTTT. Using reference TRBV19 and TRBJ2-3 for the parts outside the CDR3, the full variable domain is DGGITQSPKYLFRKEGQNVTLSCEQNLNHDAMYWYRQDPGQGLRLIYYSQIVNDFQKGDIAEGYSVSREKKESFPLTVTSAQKNPTAFYLCASNPGQGYPDTQYFGPGTRLTVL.

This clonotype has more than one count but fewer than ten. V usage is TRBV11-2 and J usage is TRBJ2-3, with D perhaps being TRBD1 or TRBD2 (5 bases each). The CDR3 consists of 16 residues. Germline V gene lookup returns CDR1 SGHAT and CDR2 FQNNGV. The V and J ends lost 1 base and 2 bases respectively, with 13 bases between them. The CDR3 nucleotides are TGTGCCAGCAGCTTAGTAAATTCGGGGCCCACAGATACGCAGTATTTT. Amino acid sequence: CASSLVNSGPTDTQYF.

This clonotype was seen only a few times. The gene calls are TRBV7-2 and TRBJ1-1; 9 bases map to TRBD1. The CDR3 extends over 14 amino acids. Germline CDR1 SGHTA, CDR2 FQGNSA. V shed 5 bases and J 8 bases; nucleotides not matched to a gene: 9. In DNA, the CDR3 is TGTGCCAGCAGCGAAACTACAGGGGGCCTAGAAGCTTTCTTT. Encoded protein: CASSETTGGLEAFF.

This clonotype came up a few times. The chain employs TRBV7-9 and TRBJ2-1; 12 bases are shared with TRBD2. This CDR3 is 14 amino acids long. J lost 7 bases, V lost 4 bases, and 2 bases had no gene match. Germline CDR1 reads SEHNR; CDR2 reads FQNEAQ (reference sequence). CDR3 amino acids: CASSSSGRGNEQFF. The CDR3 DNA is TGTGCCAGCAGCTCTAGCGGGAGGGGAAATGAGCAGTTCTTC.

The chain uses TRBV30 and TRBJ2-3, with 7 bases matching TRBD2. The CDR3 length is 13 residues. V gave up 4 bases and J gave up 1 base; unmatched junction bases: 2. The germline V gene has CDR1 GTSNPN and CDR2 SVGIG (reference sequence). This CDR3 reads CAWTSGRTDTQYF. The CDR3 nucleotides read TGTGCCTGGACTAGCGGACGCACAGATACGCAGTATTTT.

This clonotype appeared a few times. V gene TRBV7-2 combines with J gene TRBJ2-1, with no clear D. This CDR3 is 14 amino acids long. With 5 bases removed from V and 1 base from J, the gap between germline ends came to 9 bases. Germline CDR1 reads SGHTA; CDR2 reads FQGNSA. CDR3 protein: CASSPWLSYNEQFF. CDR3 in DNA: TGTGCCAGCAGCCCGTGGCTATCCTACAATGAGCAGTTCTTC. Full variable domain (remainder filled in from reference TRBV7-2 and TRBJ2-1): GAGVSQSPSNKVTEKGKDVELRCDPISGHTALYWYRQSLGQGLEFLIYFQGNSAPDKSGLPSDRFSAERTGGSVSTLTIQRTQQEDSAVYLCASSPWLSYNEQFFGPGTRLTVL.

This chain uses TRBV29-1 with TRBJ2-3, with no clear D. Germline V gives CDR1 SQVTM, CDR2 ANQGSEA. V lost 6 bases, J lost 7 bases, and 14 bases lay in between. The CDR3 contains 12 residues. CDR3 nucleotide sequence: TGCAGCGTCGCCTATACCGGGTATACGCAGTATTTT. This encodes CSVAYTGYTQYF.

CDR3 protein: CASSEYASQETQYF. The CDR3 DNA reads as TGTGCCAGCAGTGAATACGCCAGTCAAGAGACCCAGTACTTC. The rearrangement uses TRBV25-1 and TRBJ2-5; no definite D call. CDR3 length: 14 residues. Germline V lookup: CDR1 MGHDK, CDR2 SYGVNS. Trimming shortened V by 0 bases and J by 2 bases, and 7 bases separated the two germline ends.

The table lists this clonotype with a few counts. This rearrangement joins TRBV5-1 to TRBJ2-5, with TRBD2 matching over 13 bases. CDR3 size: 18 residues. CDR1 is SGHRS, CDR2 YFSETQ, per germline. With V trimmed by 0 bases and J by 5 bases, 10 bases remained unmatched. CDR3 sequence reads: CASSLGRTGLAGVETQYF. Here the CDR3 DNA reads TGCGCCAGCAGCTTGGGGCGAACCGGACTAGCGGGGGTTGAGACCCAGTACTTC. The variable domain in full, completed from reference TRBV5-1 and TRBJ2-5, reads KAGVTQTPRYLIKTRGQQVTLSCSPISGHRSVSWYQQTPGQGLQFLFEYFSETQRNKGNFPGRFSGRQFSNSRSEMNVSTLELGDSALYLCASSLGRTGLAGVETQYFGPGTRLLVL.

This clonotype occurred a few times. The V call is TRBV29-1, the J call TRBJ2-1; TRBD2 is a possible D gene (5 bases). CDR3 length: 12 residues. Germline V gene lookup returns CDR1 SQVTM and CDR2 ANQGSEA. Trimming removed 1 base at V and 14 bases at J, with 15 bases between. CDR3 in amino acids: CSVEVLTRAKFF. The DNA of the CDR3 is TGCAGCGTTGAAGTTTTAACGCGGGCTAAGTTCTTC.

DNA for the CDR3: TGTGCCAGCAGTTATTATAGTGATCGTGGCTACGAGCAGTACTTC. The encoded protein is CASSYYSDRGYEQYF. The chain employs TRBV11-2 and TRBJ2-7; unclear D gene. CDR1 SGHAT and CDR2 FQNNGV come from the germline V gene. The CDR3 spans 15 residues. V was shortened by 6 bases and J by 3 bases, with 18 bases between the two germline ends.

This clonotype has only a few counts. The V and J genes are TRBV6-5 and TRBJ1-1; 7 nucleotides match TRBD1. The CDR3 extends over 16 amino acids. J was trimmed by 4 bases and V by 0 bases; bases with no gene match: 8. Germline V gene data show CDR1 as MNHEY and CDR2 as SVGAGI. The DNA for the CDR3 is TGTGCCAGCAGTTACTCCTCTGACAGACAGGGCACTGAAGCTTTCTTT. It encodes CASSYSSDRQGTEAFF.

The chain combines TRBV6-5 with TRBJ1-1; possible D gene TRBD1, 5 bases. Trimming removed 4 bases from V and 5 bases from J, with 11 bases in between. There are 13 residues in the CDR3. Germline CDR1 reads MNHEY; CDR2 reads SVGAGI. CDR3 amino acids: CASSFTPGTEAFF. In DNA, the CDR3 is TGTGCCAGCAGTTTCACACCAGGGACTGAAGCTTTCTTT.

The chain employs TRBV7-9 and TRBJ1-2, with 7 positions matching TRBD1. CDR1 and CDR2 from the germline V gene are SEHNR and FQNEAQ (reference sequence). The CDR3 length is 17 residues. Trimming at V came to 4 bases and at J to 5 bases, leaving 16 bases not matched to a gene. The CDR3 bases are TGTGCCAGCAGCTCCCGAAACGCCGGGACAGCTATATATGGCTACACCTTC. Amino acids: CASSSRNAGTAIYGYTF.

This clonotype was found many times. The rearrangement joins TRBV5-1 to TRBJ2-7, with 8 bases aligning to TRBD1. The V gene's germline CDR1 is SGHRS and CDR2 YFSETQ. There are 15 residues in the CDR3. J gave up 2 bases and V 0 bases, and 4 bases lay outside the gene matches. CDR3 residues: CASSLVGTGAYEQYF. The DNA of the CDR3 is TGCGCCAGCAGCTTGGTAGGGACAGGAGCCTACGAGCAGTACTTC. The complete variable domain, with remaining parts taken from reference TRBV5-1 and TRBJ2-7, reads KAGVTQTPRYLIKTRGQQVTLSCSPISGHRSVSWYQQTPGQGLQFLFEYFSETQRNKGNFPGRFSGRQFSNSRSEMNVSTLELGDSALYLCASSLVGTGAYEQYFGPGTRLTVT.